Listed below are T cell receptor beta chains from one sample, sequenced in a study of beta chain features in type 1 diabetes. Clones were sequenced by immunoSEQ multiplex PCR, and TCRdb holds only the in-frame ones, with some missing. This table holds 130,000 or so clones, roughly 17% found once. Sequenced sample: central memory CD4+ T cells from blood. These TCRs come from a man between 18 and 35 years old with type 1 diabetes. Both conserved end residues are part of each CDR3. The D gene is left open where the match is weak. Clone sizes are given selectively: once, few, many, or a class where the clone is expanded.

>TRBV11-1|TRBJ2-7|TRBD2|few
CASSPGGSPYEQYF
TGTGCCAGCAGCCCTGGCGGGAGCCCCTACGAGCAGTACTTC
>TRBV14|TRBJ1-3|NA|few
CASSWASGNTIYF
TGTGCCAGCAGTTGGGCCTCTGGAAACACCATATATTTT
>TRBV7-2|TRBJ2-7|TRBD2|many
CASSQRSGRESEQYF
TGTGCCAGCAGCCAACGTAGCGGGAGGGAATCCGAGCAGTACTTC
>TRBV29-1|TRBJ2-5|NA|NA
CSVEIGGRTRQETQYF
TGCAGCGTTGAAATCGGAGGGAGGACTCGACAAGAGACCCAGTACTTC
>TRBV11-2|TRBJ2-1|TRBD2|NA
CASSPIRLAGLDEQFF
TGTGCCAGCAGCCCGATTAGACTAGCGGGATTGGATGAGCAGTTCTTC
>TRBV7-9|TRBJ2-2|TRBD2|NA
CASSTSGRGATGELFF
TGTGCCAGCAGCACCTCTGGGAGGGGAGCCACCGGGGAGCTGTTTTTT
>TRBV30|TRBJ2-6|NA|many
CAWTEGSGANVLTF
TGTGCCTGGACCGAGGGGTCTGGGGCCAACGTCCTGACTTTC
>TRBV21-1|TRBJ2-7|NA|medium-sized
CASSPLPGLAGEVYAYF
TGTGCCAGCAGCCCACTCCCGGGACTAGCGGGAGAGGTTTACGCGTACTTC
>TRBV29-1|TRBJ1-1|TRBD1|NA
CSVEDWTGDVNTEAFF
TGCAGCGTTGAAGATTGGACAGGGGACGTGAACACTGAAGCTTTCTTT
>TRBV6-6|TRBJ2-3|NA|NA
CASSYGRVGTDTQYF
TGTGCCAGCAGTTACGGGCGGGTGGGCACAGATACGCAGTATTTT
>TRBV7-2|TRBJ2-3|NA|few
CASSLELTDTQYF
TGTGCCAGCAGCTTAGAACTCACAGATACGCAGTATTTT
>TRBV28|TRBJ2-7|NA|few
CASSPSWEGGEQYF
TGTGCCAGCAGTCCGAGTTGGGAAGGCGGCGAGCAGTACTTC
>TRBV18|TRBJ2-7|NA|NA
CASSPRAATSYEQYF
TGTGCCAGCTCACCTCGGGCAGCGACCTCCTACGAGCAGTACTTC
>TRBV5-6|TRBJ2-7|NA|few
CASSPWGLYEQYF
TGTGCCAGCAGCCCCTGGGGGCTCTACGAGCAGTACTTC
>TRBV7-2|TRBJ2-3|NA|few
CASLLPSTDTQYF
TGTGCCAGCCTCCTTCCTAGCACAGATACGCAGTATTTT
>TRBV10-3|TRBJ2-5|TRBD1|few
CATKLTGARETQYF
TGTGCCACAAAGCTTACAGGGGCGAGAGAGACCCAGTACTTC
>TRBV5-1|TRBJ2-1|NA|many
CASSPAISYNEQFF
TGCGCCAGCAGCCCCGCAATATCCTACAATGAGCAGTTCTTC
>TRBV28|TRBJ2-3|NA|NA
CASSLATDTQYF
TGTGCCAGCAGCCTCGCCACAGATACGCAGTATTTT
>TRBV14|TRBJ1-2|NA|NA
CASSQLGRDYGYTF
TGTGCCAGCAGCCAGCTAGGCAGGGACTATGGCTACACCTTC
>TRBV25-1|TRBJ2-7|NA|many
CASSTAQIYSYEQYF
TGTGCCAGCAGTACAGCGCAGATATACTCCTACGAGCAGTACTTC
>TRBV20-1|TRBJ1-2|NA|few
CSPTANYGYTF
TGCAGTCCGACAGCAAACTATGGCTACACCTTC
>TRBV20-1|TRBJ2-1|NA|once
CSASGSEQFF
TGCAGTGCTAGCGGGAGCGAGCAGTTCTTC
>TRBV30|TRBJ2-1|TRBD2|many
CAWSRLAQLEQFF
TGTGCCTGGAGTCGACTAGCGCAACTTGAGCAGTTCTTC
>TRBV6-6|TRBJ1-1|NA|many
CASPGQSGAFF
TGTGCCAGCCCGGGGCAGTCCGGAGCTTTCTTT
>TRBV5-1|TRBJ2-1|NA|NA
CASSIGTSNYNEQFF
TGCGCCAGCAGCATCGGGACGTCAAACTACAATGAGCAGTTCTTC
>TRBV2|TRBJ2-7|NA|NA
CATNAHSVSHEQYF
TGTGCCACCAACGCCCACTCGGTCAGTCACGAGCAGTACTTC
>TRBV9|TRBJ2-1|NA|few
CASSVGTRDEQFF
TGTGCCAGCAGCGTAGGGACCCGCGATGAGCAGTTCTTC
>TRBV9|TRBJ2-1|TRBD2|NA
CASSVIPLAGEDEQFF
TGTGCCAGCAGCGTAATCCCCCTAGCGGGAGAGGATGAGCAGTTCTTC
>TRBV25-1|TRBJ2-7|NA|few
CASSGGRDLYEQYF
TGTGCCAGCAGTGGAGGGCGGGACCTCTACGAGCAGTACTTC
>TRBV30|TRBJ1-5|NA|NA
CAWSEGDEGLPQHF
TGTGCCTGGAGTGAGGGGGATGAGGGATTGCCCCAGCATTTT
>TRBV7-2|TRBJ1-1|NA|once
CASSFSGGAEAFF
TGTGCCAGCAGCTTCAGCGGGGGGGCTGAAGCTTTCTTT
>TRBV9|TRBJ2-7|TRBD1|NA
CASSVAVTGVNEQYF
TGTGCCAGCAGCGTAGCGGTGACAGGGGTAAACGAGCAGTACTTC
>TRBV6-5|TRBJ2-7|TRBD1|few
CASSYGTAEYEQYF
TGTGCCAGCAGTTACGGGACAGCTGAGTACGAGCAGTACTTC
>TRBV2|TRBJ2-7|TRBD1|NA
CASRDRADYEQYF
TGTGCCAGCAGGGACAGGGCTGACTACGAGCAGTACTTC
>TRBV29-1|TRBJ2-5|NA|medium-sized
CSVFDRETQYF
TGCAGCGTGTTCGATCGAGAGACCCAGTACTTC
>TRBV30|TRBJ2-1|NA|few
CAWSARMGGPYNEQFF
TGTGCCTGGAGTGCTAGGATGGGGGGCCCCTACAATGAGCAGTTCTTC
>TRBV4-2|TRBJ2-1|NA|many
CASSHSGAGDEQFF
TGTGCCAGCAGCCACTCTGGGGCCGGAGATGAGCAGTTCTTC
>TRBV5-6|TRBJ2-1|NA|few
CASSSDYNEQFF
TGTGCCAGCAGCTCTGACTACAATGAGCAGTTCTTC
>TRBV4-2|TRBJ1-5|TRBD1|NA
CASSQDTGDQPQHF
TGTGCCAGCAGCCAAGATACAGGGGATCAGCCCCAGCATTTT
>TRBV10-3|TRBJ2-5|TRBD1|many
CASTDRPAETQYF
TGTGCCTCCACGGACAGGCCAGCCGAGACCCAGTACTTC
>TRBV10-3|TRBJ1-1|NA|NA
CAIRRRAMNTEAFF
TGTGCCATCAGACGCAGGGCCATGAACACTGAAGCTTTCTTT
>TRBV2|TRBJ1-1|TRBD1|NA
CASSVDREAEAFF
TGTGCCAGCAGTGTGGACAGGGAAGCTGAAGCTTTCTTT
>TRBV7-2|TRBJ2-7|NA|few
CASVSGYEQYF
TGTGCCAGCGTCTCCGGCTACGAGCAGTACTTC
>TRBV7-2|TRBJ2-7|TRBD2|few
CASSLVSGATYEQYF
TGTGCCAGCAGCTTAGTTAGCGGGGCCACCTACGAGCAGTACTTC
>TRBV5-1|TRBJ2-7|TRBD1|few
CASSPGQVSYEQYF
TGCGCCAGCAGCCCGGGACAGGTCTCCTACGAGCAGTACTTC
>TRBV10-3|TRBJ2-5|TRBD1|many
CAINRQGAEETQYF
TGTGCCATCAACCGACAGGGGGCAGAAGAGACCCAGTACTTC
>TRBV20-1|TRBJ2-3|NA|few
CSGRFEDTQYF
TGCAGTGGGCGATTCGAAGATACGCAGTATTTT
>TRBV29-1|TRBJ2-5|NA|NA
CSVLLAGWETQYF
TGCAGCGTTCTACTAGCAGGCTGGGAGACCCAGTACTTC
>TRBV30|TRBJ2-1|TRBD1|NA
CAWNSGTGNRGEQFF
TGTGCCTGGAATTCCGGGACAGGGAACCGGGGTGAGCAGTTCTTC
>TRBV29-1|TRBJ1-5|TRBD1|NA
CRNGDFQGVFTNQPQHF
TGCAGGAATGGGGACTTTCAGGGGGTTTTTACCAATCAGCCCCAGCATTTT
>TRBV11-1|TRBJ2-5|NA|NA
CASSFAGTQETQYF
TGTGCCAGCAGCTTTGCAGGGACCCAAGAGACCCAGTACTTC
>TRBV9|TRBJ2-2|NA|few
CASSVVYPHNGELFF
TGTGCCAGCAGCGTAGTCTACCCCCATAACGGGGAGCTGTTTTTT
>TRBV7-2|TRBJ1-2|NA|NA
CASSLRAGADYGYTF
TGTGCCAGCAGCCTCAGGGCGGGGGCGGACTATGGCTACACCTTC
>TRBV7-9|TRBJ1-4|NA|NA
CASSLFSGGTEKLFF
TGTGCCAGCAGCTTGTTTAGTGGGGGCACTGAAAAACTGTTTTTT
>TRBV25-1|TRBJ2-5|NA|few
CASSDLETQYF
TGTGCCAGCAGTGATTTAGAGACCCAGTACTTC
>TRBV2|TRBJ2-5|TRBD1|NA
CVSTGQAGETQYF
TGTGTTTCTACCGGACAGGCAGGAGAGACCCAGTACTTC
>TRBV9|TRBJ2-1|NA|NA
CASSGQLGRAGNEQFF
TGTGCCAGCAGCGGCCAGCTCGGGCGGGCTGGCAATGAGCAGTTCTTC
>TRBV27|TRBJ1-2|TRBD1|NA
CASSFNRGDGYTF
TGTGCCAGCAGTTTTAACAGGGGGGATGGCTACACCTTC
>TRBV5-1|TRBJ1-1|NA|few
CASGDIDSTEAFF
TGCGCCAGCGGAGACATTGACAGTACTGAAGCTTTCTTT
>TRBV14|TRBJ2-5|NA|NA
CASSQVYRETQYF
TGTGCCAGCAGCCAAGTGTATAGGGAGACCCAGTACTTC